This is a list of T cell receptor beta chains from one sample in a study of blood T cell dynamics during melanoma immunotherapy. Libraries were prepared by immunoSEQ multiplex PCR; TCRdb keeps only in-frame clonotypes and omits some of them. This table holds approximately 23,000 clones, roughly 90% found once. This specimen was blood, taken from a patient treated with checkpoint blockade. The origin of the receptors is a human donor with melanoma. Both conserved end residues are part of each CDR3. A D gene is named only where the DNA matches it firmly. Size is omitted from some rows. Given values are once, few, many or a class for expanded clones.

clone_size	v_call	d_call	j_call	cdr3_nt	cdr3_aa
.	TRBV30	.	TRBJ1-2	TGTGCCTGGAGTGACAGAAACCTCTATGGCTACACCTTC	CAWSDRNLYGYTF
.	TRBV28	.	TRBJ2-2	TGTGCCAGCAGGCAGAACACCGGGGAGCTGTTTTTT	CASRQNTGELFF
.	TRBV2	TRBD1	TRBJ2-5	TGTGCCAGCAGGAAGACAGGGCTCACGATGGGAGAGACCCAGTACTTC	CASRKTGLTMGETQYF
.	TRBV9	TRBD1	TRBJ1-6	TGTGCCAGCAGCGAACTCCCTACGACAGGGAGTTCACCCCTCCACTTT	CASSELPTTGSSPLHF
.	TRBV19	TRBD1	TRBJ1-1	TGTGCCAGTAGCAATCTGGGGCAGGGGGCGAAGGGCACTGAAGCTTTCTTT	CASSNLGQGAKGTEAFF
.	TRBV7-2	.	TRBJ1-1	TGTGCCAGCAGCTCAAGGGGCACTGAAGCTTTCTTT	CASSSRGTEAFF
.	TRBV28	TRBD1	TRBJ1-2	TGTGCCAGCAGTTTAAGTTCCGGGACAGGGTATGGCTACACCTTC	CASSLSSGTGYGYTF
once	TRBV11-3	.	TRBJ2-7	TGTGCCAGCAGCCCTATCGGGGGGCCGCTTCACTACGAGCAGTACTTC	CASSPIGGPLHYEQYF
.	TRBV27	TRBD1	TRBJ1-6	TGTGCCAGCAGCCGGGACAGGGTCTCTCTAAAATATGATTCACCCCTCCACTTT	CASSRDRVSLKYDSPLHF
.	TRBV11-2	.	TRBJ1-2	TGTGCCAGCAGCTTAGTAGGGAACTATGGCTACACCTTC	CASSLVGNYGYTF
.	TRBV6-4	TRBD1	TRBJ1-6	TGTGCCAGCAGTCCCGGGGGGACAGTTTATTCACCCCTCCACTTT	CASSPGGTVYSPLHF
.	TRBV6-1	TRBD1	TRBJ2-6	TGTGCCAGCAGTAGGACAGGGCTAGGGGCCAACGTCCTGACTTTC	CASSRTGLGANVLTF
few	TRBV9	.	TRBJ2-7	TGTGCCAGCAGCGCTTGCGAGCAGTACTTC	CASSACEQYF
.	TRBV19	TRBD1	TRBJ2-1	TGTGCCAGTAGTACGGGACAGGGGCTTTCCTACAATGAGCAGTTCTTC	CASSTGQGLSYNEQFF
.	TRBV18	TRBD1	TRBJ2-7	TGTGCCAGCTCGGACGGACAGGGGAGGGAGCAGTACTTC	CASSDGQGREQYF
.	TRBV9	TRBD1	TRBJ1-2	TGTGCCAGCAGGCCGGGACAGGCCAATGGGGGCTACACCTTC	CASRPGQANGGYTF
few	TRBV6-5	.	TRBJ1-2	TGTGCCAGCAGTGACCAGGGAAGTGGCTACACCTTC	CASSDQGSGYTF
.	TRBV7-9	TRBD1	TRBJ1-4	TGTGCCAGCAGCTTGCGGACAGGGAATGAAAAACTGTTTTTT	CASSLRTGNEKLFF
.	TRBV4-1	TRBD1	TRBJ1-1	TGCGCCAGCAGCCACCAGGACAGGGGGCAGGTTGAAGCTTTCTTT	CASSHQDRGQVEAFF
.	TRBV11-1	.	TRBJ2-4	TGTGCCAGCAGCTTAGCAGGGGTCGCCAAAAACATTCAGTACTTC	CASSLAGVAKNIQYF
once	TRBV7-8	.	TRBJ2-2	TGTGCCAGCAGCCCCATCATGGGAGGGGGCCGCACCGGGGAGCTGTTTTTT	CASSPIMGGGRTGELFF
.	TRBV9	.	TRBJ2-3	TGTGCCAGCAGCGTAGGGGGGAAGACAGATACGCAGTATTTT	CASSVGGKTDTQYF
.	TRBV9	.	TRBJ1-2	TGTGCCAGCAGCGTAGGGGGTTCGCCAAACTATGGCTACACCTTC	CASSVGGSPNYGYTF
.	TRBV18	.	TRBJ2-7	TGTGCCAGCTCACCGCAGGGGATGGCCTACGAGCAGTACTTC	CASSPQGMAYEQYF
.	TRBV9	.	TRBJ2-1	TGTGCCAGCAGCGTCAGAGATGCTACTAGTTTGAGTGAGCAGTTCTTC	CASSVRDATSLSEQFF
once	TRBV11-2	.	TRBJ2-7	TGTGCCAGCAGCTTACTTTTTCGGCACGAGCAGTACTTC	CASSLLFRHEQYF
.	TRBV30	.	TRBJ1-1	TGTGCCTGGAGACAGGGCACCACTGAAGCTTTCTTT	CAWRQGTTEAFF
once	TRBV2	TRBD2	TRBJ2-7	TGTGCCAGCAGGGCCGGGACTAGCGGGGGGGCTTTC	CASRAGTSGGAF
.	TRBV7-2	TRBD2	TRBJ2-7	TGTGCCAGCAGCACCACGGGCGGGAGGGCCTCCGAGCAGTACTTC	CASSTTGGRASEQYF